Each of the 25 T cell receptor beta chains below was sequenced from the same sample in a study of blood T cell repertoires in COVID-19. TCRdb keeps only in-frame clones here, not all; method: immunoSEQ multiplex PCR. The sample holds 390,000 or so clones, approximately 90% seen once. Sequenced sample: PBMCs or T cells enriched from blood (not recorded which). The receptors were gathered from a man aged 18 to 29 who had recovered from COVID-19.

This chain connects TRBV7-2 to TRBJ1-1, with a possible D match to TRBD1 (6 bases). The length of the CDR3 is 13 residues. The germline CDR1 and CDR2 sequences are SGHTA and FQGNSA. With 5 bases removed from V and 0 bases from J, the gap between germline ends came to 7 bases. The DNA of the CDR3 is TGTGCCAGCAGCCGACAGGTGAACACTGAAGCTTTCTTT. Protein: CASSRQVNTEAFF.

This clone was observed once. The chain carries TRBV9 and TRBJ2-1; 10 bases map to TRBD1. The germline V gene has CDR1 SGDLS and CDR2 YYNGEE. This CDR3 has 16 residues. V was clipped by 0 bases and J by 6 bases; unmatched bases: 6. CDR3 DNA sequence: TGTGCCAGCAGCGTAGAGGGACAGGGGCCTCGCAATGAGCAGTTCTTC. This translates into CASSVEGQGPRNEQFF.

The V gene is TRBV18, the J gene TRBJ1-3; 7 positions match TRBD1. Trimming at V came to 4 bases and at J to 3 bases, leaving 3 bases not matched to a gene. In germline, CDR1 is KGHSH, CDR2 LQKENI. The CDR3 has 14 amino acids. DNA for the CDR3: TGTGCCAGCTCACAGGACAGGAATGGAAACACCATATATTTT. It codes for CASSQDRNGNTIYF. Complete variable domain (other parts from reference TRBV18 and TRBJ1-3): NAGVMQNPRHLVRRRGQEARLRCSPMKGHSHVYWYRQLPEEGLKFMVYLQKENIIDESGMPKERFSAEFPKEGPSILRIQQVVRGDSAAYFCASSQDRNGNTIYFGEGSWLTVV.

The genes are TRBV27 and TRBJ2-2; D is unclear. The ends were cut back, 2 bases at V and 1 base at J, with 11 bases in the middle. The CDR3 runs to 16 residues. In germline, CDR1 is MNHEY, CDR2 SMNVEV (reference sequence). The CDR3 region has the DNA TGTGCCAGCAGTTTAAACTGGCAGGAGAACACCGGGGAGCTGTTTTTT. It encodes CASSLNWQENTGELFF.

DNA of the CDR3: TGTGCCAGTTCCTCTGAAGGACAGAGCAATCAGCCCCAGCATTTT. This sequence encodes CASSSEGQSNQPQHF. V gene TRBV19 combines with J gene TRBJ1-5; weak D call: TRBD1 (6 bases). The length of the CDR3 is 15 residues. V was clipped by 8 bases and J by 1 base, with 15 bases between them. Germline CDR1 LNHDA, CDR2 SQIVND (reference sequence).

This chain connects TRBV5-1 to TRBJ2-1; 8 bases match TRBD1. The V gene end was trimmed by 0 bases and the J gene end by 2 bases; junction bases not matched to a gene: 1. Germline V lookup: CDR1 SGHRS, CDR2 YFSETQ. The CDR3 length is 15 residues. The CDR3 nucleotides are TGCGCCAGCAGCTTGGGGACAGGGCCCTACAATGAGCAGTTCTTC. It translates to CASSLGTGPYNEQFF.

The genes are TRBV5-1 and TRBJ1-5; D gene ambiguous. In germline, CDR1 is SGHRS, CDR2 YFSETQ. The CDR3 is 15 amino acids. V dropped 4 bases and J dropped 0 bases, with 11 bases sitting between them. The CDR3 region has the DNA TGCGCCAGCAGCCCGCTAGGATATAGCAATCAGCCCCAGCATTTT. Translation: CASSPLGYSNQPQHF.

The chain recombines TRBV28 with TRBJ1-4, with a weak D call TRBD1 (6 bases). With 2 bases removed from V and 7 bases from J, the gap between germline ends came to 14 bases. Looked up from germline, CDR1 is MDHEN and CDR2 is SYDVKM. The CDR3 extends over 15 amino acids. CDR3 residues: CASSLLQGRGEKLFF. In DNA form, the CDR3 reads TGTGCCAGCAGTTTACTACAGGGCCGCGGTGAAAAACTGTTTTTT.

The chain is built from TRBV28 and TRBJ2-1, with 7 positions matching TRBD2. Per germline, CDR1 MDHEN and CDR2 SYDVKM. Germline trimming cut 7 bases from V and 5 bases from J; bases unmatched to any gene: 5. The CDR3 consists of 13 residues. The CDR3 sequence is CASKSGAHNEQFF. CDR3 DNA sequence: TGTGCCAGCAAGAGCGGGGCCCACAATGAGCAGTTCTTC.

The chain carries TRBV10-2 and TRBJ1-5; D unclear. V was cut by 8 bases and J by 2 bases, with 16 bases left in between. The CDR3 covers 15 residues. Germline loops: CDR1 WSHSY, CDR2 SAAADI. CDR3 loop: CASSNPTVGNQPQHF. The CDR3 bases are TGCGCCAGCTCCAACCCCACAGTGGGCAATCAGCCCCAGCATTTT.

The chain joins TRBV18 to TRBJ1-2; weak D call: TRBD1 (6 bases). Germline CDR1 and CDR2: KGHSH and LQKENI. This CDR3 has 15 residues. Trimming cost V 1 base and J 8 bases, with 17 bases left between them. CDR3 loop: CASSPRGGESEGYTF. In DNA, the CDR3 is TGTGCCAGCTCACCACGGGGGGGCGAAAGCGAAGGCTACACCTTC.

The chain couples TRBV4-1 to TRBJ2-1; 11 nucleotides line up with TRBD2. V shed 5 bases and J 9 bases; nucleotides not matched to a gene: 6. CDR1 is MGHRA, CDR2 YSYEKL, per germline. The CDR3 contains 14 residues. CDR3 coding DNA: TGCGCCAGCAGCTCGTGGACTAGCGGGTTTGAGCAGTTCTTC. Translation: CASSSWTSGFEQFF.

This chain joins TRBV27 and TRBJ1-1; D gene ambiguous. Germline CDR1 reads MNHEY; CDR2 reads SMNVEV (reference sequence). CDR3 length: 15 residues. V was trimmed by 5 bases and J by 4 bases, leaving 17 bases between them. This chain's CDR3 is CASSRYAAGGTEAFF. CDR3 in DNA: TGTGCCAGCAGTCGTTATGCCGCAGGAGGCACTGAAGCTTTCTTT.

The chain joins TRBV5-1 to TRBJ2-1, with TRBD1 identical over 9 bases. The CDR3 consists of 14 residues. Germline assignment: CDR1 SGHRS and CDR2 YFSETQ. V shed 5 bases and J 2 bases; nucleotides not matched to a gene: 2. CDR3 in amino acids: CASRDRGTYNEQFF. CDR3 in DNA: TGCGCCAGCAGGGACAGGGGCACCTACAATGAGCAGTTCTTC.

The J gene is TRBJ1-2, the V gene TRBV5-5; 7 positions match TRBD1. The CDR3 has 17 amino acids. Losses at the gene ends were 0 bases for V and 4 bases for J; bases not matched to a gene: 12. Germline V gene data show CDR1 as SGHKS and CDR2 as YYEKEE (reference sequence). As DNA, the CDR3 is TGTGCCAGCAGCTTGGCTGTTGGGACAGAATTATTCTATGGCTACACCTTC. Its translation: CASSLAVGTELFYGYTF.

The rearrangement joins TRBV30 to TRBJ2-5; no clear D. Trimming stripped 0 bases from V and 5 bases from J, with 7 bases between. This CDR3 spans 12 amino acids. Germline CDR1 GTSNPN, CDR2 SVGIG (reference sequence). The CDR3 nucleotides are TGTGCCTGGAGTGTTAGTCCGGAGACCCAGTACTTC. The encoded protein is CAWSVSPETQYF.

The chain links TRBV7-7 to TRBJ2-2, with 7 bases lining up with TRBD1. Germline-derived CDR1 and CDR2 are SSHAT and FNYEAQ (reference sequence). This CDR3 contains 15 residues. J lost 4 bases, V lost 4 bases, and 6 bases had no gene match. This CDR3 is CASSWADRSTGELFF. Here the CDR3 DNA reads TGTGCCAGCAGCTGGGCGGACAGGAGCACCGGGGAGCTGTTTTTT.

The gene calls are TRBV5-4 and TRBJ2-7; 10 bases line up with TRBD1. This CDR3 contains 14 residues. V was pared by 2 bases and J by 6 bases, with 5 bases of the junction left unmatched. CDR1 SGHNT and CDR2 YYREEE come from the germline V gene (reference sequence). The CDR3 reads CASSFDRGLSEQYF. The CDR3 coding sequence is TGTGCCAGCAGCTTCGACAGGGGGCTTAGCGAGCAGTACTTC.

The chain carries TRBV7-9 and TRBJ1-1; D ambiguous. This CDR3 comprises 12 residues. Trimming took 5 bases from V and 6 from J, leaving 10 bases between them. CDR1 is SEHNR, CDR2 FQNEAQ, per germline (reference sequence). CDR3 sequence: CASSRGDPEAFF. As DNA, the CDR3 is TGTGCCAGCAGCAGAGGCGATCCTGAAGCTTTCTTT.

V is TRBV7-2 and J is TRBJ2-7; a weak D match, TRBD2 (5 bases). Germline CDR1 reads SGHTA; CDR2 reads FQGNSA. Trimming took off 3 bases at V and 2 bases at J, with 11 bases between the two ends. This CDR3 spans 14 amino acids. The CDR3 DNA reads TGTGCCAGCAGCTTTACTAGTCGGACCTACGAGCAGTACTTC. Translation gives CASSFTSRTYEQYF.

The rearrangement joins TRBV24-1 to TRBJ1-5, with D possibly TRBD1 on 5 matching bases. This CDR3 contains 15 residues. The V and J ends lost 3 bases and 3 bases respectively, with 11 bases between them. Germline CDR1 KGHDR, CDR2 SFDVKD. CDR3 DNA: TGTGCCACCAGTGATGGCCAGGGCTACAATCAGCCCCAGCATTTT. Protein sequence: CATSDGQGYNQPQHF.

The chain employs TRBV6-2 or TRBV6-3 and TRBJ1-1, with TRBD1 matching over 7 bases. V shed 6 bases, J shed 4 bases, and the junction held 8 bases outside the gene matches. Per germline, CDR1 MNHEY and CDR2 SVGEGT. This CDR3 contains 14 residues. The CDR3 sequence: CASSWTGRGTEAFF. CDR3 DNA: TGTGCCAGCAGCTGGACAGGCAGGGGCACTGAAGCTTTCTTT.

This clone was detected a few times. This CDR3 reads CASSRGLAQETQYF. CDR3 bases: TGTGCCAGCAGTCGGGGACTAGCGCAGGAGACCCAGTACTTC. The chain employs TRBV6-5 and TRBJ2-5, with TRBD2 identical over 10 bases. CDR3 length: 14 amino acids. V lost 5 bases to trimming and J lost 5 bases; unmatched junction nucleotides: 5. Per the germline V gene, CDR1 is MNHEY and CDR2 is SVGAGI.

This clone was counted once. The chain couples TRBV7-6 to TRBJ1-4; D not certain. The CDR3 contains 14 residues. Trimming cost V 5 bases and J 4 bases, with 11 bases left between them. CDR1 and CDR2 from the germline V gene are SGHVS and FNYEAQ. In nucleotides, the CDR3 is TGTGCCAGCAGCCCCGAGGCGTATAATGAAAAACTGTTTTTT. The encoded protein is CASSPEAYNEKLFF.

V gene TRBV7-8 combines with J gene TRBJ2-5; 10 positions match TRBD1. The junction had 5 bases not matched to a gene; V was cut back by 5 bases and J by 2 bases. The length of the CDR3 is 15 residues. Germline V gives CDR1 SGHVS, CDR2 FQNEAQ. Written as DNA, the CDR3 is TGTGCCAGCAGCCGGACAGGGGGAACACAAGAGACCCAGTACTTC. This sequence encodes CASSRTGGTQETQYF.